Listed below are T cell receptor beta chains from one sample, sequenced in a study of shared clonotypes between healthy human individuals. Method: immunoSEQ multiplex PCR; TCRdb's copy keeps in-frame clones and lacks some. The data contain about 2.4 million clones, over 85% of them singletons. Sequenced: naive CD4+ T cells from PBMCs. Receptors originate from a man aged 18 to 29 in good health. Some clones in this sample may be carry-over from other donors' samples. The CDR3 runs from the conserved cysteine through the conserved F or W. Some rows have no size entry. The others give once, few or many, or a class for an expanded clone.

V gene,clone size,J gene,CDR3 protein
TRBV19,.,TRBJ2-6,CASSRGVSSGANVLTF
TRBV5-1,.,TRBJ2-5,CASGGSGSLMETQYF
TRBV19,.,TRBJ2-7,CASSPGTDINEQYF
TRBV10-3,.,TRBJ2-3,CAISESGDPSTDTQYF
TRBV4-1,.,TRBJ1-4,CASSRTATNEKLFF
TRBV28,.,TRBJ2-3,CASSAPSGTGTDTQYF
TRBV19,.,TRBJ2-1,CASSKDGTSYNEQFF
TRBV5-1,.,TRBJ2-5,CASSAGLEETQYF
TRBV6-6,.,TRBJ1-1,CASTHPGSHEAFF
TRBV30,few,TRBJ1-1,CAWSSTGFTEAFF
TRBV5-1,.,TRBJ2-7,CASSISTGYFTDEQYF
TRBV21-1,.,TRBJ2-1,CASSKANRTFRSYNEQFF
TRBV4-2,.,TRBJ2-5,CASSQERGTQYF
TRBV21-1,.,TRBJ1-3,CASSNKVATDKGNTIYF
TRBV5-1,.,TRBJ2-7,CASRSMGTTGTSGRRAPYEQYF
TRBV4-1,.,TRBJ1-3,CASSQKDRGRGNTIYF
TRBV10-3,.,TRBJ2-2,CATETTGSANTGELFF
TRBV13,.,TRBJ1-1,CASSFKRLAFF
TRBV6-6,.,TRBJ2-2,CASSSSDLNTGELFF
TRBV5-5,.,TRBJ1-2,CASSGQNYGYTF
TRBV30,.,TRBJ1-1,CAWSALTGGTEAFF
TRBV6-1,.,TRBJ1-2,CASSDRNYGYTF
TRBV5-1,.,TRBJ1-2,CASSRLGPGASNGYTF
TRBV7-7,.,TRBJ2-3,CASSLGTSGYTDTQYF
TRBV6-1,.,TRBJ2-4,CASGEDTYLAKNIQYF
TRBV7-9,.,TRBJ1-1,CASSLGAIPWNTEAFF
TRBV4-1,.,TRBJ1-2,CASSQAGQGIYGYTF
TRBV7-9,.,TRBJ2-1,CASSPGGHEQFF
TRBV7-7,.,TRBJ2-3,CASSFGPSGTDTQYF
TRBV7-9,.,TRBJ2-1,CASSLVGLAGERNEQFF
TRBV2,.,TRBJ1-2,CASSARIYGYTF
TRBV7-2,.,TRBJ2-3,CASSFKMPDTQYF
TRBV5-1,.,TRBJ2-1,CASSLGGVDNEQFF
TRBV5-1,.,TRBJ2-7,CASSWAPLNEQYF
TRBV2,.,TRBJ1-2,CASSRGENYGYTF
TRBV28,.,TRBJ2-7,CASSLRDTSSYEQYF
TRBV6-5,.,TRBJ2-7,CASSYSRTSGVQYF
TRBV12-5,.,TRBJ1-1,CASGMGQFTEAFF
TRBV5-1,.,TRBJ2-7,CASSLISQPGSYEQYF
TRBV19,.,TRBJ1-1,CASTKDRGNTEAFF
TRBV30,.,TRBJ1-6,CACNLGQTSSYNSPLHF
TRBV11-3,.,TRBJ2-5,CASSPGRGGETQYF
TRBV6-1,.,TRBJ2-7,CASSEAGRGGEQYF
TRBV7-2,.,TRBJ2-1,CASSWNRGTYNEQFF
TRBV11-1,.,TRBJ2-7,CASSLPGAGGAYEQYF
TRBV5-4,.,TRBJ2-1,CASSPSWGSYNEQFF
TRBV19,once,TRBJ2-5,CASSIVTKETQYF
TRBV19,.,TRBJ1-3,CASSIRPHQTSGNTIYF
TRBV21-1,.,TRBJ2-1,CASAHRGAASYNEQFF
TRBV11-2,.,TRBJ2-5,CASSLVGGRIETQYF
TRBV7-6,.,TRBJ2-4,CASSAGGGRGIQYF
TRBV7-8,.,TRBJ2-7,CASSLARAGQYF
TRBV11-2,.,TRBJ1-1,CASSPAHREAFF